This T cell receptor beta chain was identified during a study of blood T cell repertoires in COVID-19. In the study overall: In each case, the material was cDNA or gDNA derived from T cells, B-cell-depleted T cells, or PBMCs.

Clinical history as reported by participants underpinned cohort assignment. This CDR3 is built from 16 residues. Trimming at V came to 0 bases and at J to 8 bases, leaving 6 bases not matched to a gene. The germline V gene encodes CDR1 SGHTA and CDR2 FQGTGA. TCRdb's table, derived via immunoSEQ multiplex PCR, lists solely in-frame clones and lacks some. The sample includes 200,000 to 250,000 clones, approximately 80% of them seen just once. This TCR came from a woman aged 40 to 49 with acute COVID-19. Sequencing used PBMCs or T cells enriched from blood (not recorded which). The chain links TRBV7-3 to TRBJ2-1; 11 bases line up with TRBD2. CDR3 DNA sequence: TGTGCCAGCAGCTTAACCACTAGCGGGAGTTTCGATGAGCAGTTCTTC. Encoded protein: CASSLTTSGSFDEQFF.